What follows describes a single TCR beta chain. Its antigen is currently unknown. The assay was immunoSEQ multiplex PCR, and TCRdb's table has in-frame clones only and misses some. The data hold under 2,000,000 clones, with less than 95% observed a single time. These data originate in a study of shared clonotypes between healthy human individuals. Overall study findings and caveats: The study found lower generation probabilities in non-shared clonotypes than in those shared by all four donors. Naive CD4 clonotypes were shared across a few donors at about 5%.

Naive-designated CD8 cells lacked CD45RO, were positively enriched for CCR7, and omitted terminally differentiated effector memory CD45RA+ cells. The CDR3 is 15 residues long. V gave up 5 bases and J gave up 7 bases, with 17 bases separating them. Per germline, CDR1 MNHEY and CDR2 SMNVEV (reference sequence). This TCR came from a man between 18 and 35 years old in good health. This chain connects TRBV27 to TRBJ2-2; possible D gene TRBD2, 6 bases. The sequenced sample was naive CD8+ T cells sorted from blood. The CDR3 here is CASSPPGLLGGELFF. The CDR3 bases are TGTGCCAGCAGTCCTCCGGGACTCCTTGGCGGGGAGCTGTTTTTT.